This is a list of T cell receptor beta chains from one sample in a study of cytomegalovirus exposure and HLA in healthy donors. Clones were read by immunoSEQ multiplex PCR, and TCRdb kept only the in-frame ones, dropping some. The repertoire holds some 150,000 clones, with roughly four fifths as singletons. The material sequenced was PBMCs. Receptor source: a young man in good health and CMV-seropositive. Both conserved end residues are part of each CDR3. Each record gives: J gene, D gene, V gene, clone size, CDR3 protein, CDR3 DNA. D genes are given only for firm matches. Expanded clones get a size class; other rows say once, few or many, or leave the size out.

TRBJ2-7 - TRBV7-8 - CASSSLVSSYEQYF TGTGCCAGCAGCTCTCTTGTGTCTTCCTACGAGCAGTACTTC
TRBJ2-7 TRBD2 TRBV5-1 - CASSFGTRGEQYF TGCGCCAGCAGCTTTGGGACTAGAGGCGAGCAGTACTTC
TRBJ1-4 - TRBV5-1 few CASSLAGREGEKLFF TGCGCCAGCAGCTTGGCCGGACGGGAGGGAGAAAAACTGTTTTTT
TRBJ1-6 TRBD1 TRBV6-1 - CASSDSRGWDSPLHF TGTGCCAGCAGTGACTCCAGGGGGTGGGATTCACCCCTCCACTTT
TRBJ1-1 TRBD1 TRBV6-5 - CASSYSDRGYEAFF TGTGCCAGCAGTTACTCGGACAGGGGATATGAAGCTTTCTTT
TRBJ2-7 TRBD2 TRBV29-1 - CSVVTSKGYAQYF TGCAGCGTCGTGACTAGCAAAGGCTACGCGCAGTACTTC
TRBJ2-7 TRBD2 TRBV6-1 - CATAWGLAGSYEQYF TGTGCCACCGCATGGGGTCTAGCGGGATCCTACGAGCAGTACTTC
TRBJ2-5 TRBD1 TRBV28 - CASTLRDRVLRETQYF TGTGCCAGCACCCTACGTGACAGGGTCCTGAGGGAGACCCAGTACTTC
TRBJ1-4 TRBD1 TRBV11-2 - CASRPTGTGELFF TGTGCCAGCAGACCTACAGGGACAGGGGAACTGTTTTTT
TRBJ1-2 TRBD1 TRBV5-4 - CASSLDRGANYGYTF TGTGCCAGCAGCTTGGACAGGGGGGCTAACTATGGCTACACCTTC
TRBJ1-2 - TRBV6-5 - CASSYSDSPSYGYTF TGTGCCAGCAGTTACTCCGACAGCCCCTCCTATGGCTACACCTTC
TRBJ2-2 - TRBV11-3 - CASRPGVGGTGELFF TGTGCCAGCAGGCCCGGTGTGGGGGGCACCGGGGAGCTGTTTTTT
TRBJ2-4 TRBD2 TRBV27 - CASSSPTSGRTKNIQYF TGTGCCAGCAGTTCCCCAACTAGCGGGAGAACCAAAAACATTCAGTACTTC
TRBJ2-5 - TRBV7-2 - CASSRRGTATQETQYF TGTGCCAGCAGCCGACGGGGGACAGCGACACAAGAGACCCAGTACTTC
TRBJ2-1 TRBD2 TRBV6-5 once CASSYSAGVGDNEQFF TGTGCCAGCAGTTACTCGGCGGGAGTCGGCGACAATGAGCAGTTCTTC
TRBJ2-4 - TRBV25-1 - CASSAEERMIAKNIQYF TGTGCCAGCAGTGCTGAGGAGCGGATGATAGCCAAAAACATTCAGTACTTC
TRBJ2-5 TRBD1 TRBV27 - CASSSRGQAETQYF TGTGCCAGCAGTTCCCGAGGACAGGCAGAGACCCAGTACTTC
TRBJ1-5 TRBD1 TRBV6-6 - CASNYRRGQVNQPQHF TGTGCCAGCAATTACCGCCGGGGACAGGTCAATCAGCCCCAGCATTTT
TRBJ2-7 TRBD1 TRBV18 - CASSDRTGQSYEQYF TGTGCCAGCTCGGACAGGACAGGGCAATCCTACGAGCAGTACTTC
TRBJ2-3 TRBD2 TRBV2 - CASNGSGGRRDTQYF TGTGCCAGCAATGGTAGCGGGGGAAGAAGAGATACGCAGTATTTT
TRBJ2-7 TRBD1 TRBV7-3 - CASSLKPWDSGYEQYF TGTGCCAGCAGCTTAAAACCCTGGGACAGCGGTTACGAGCAGTACTTC
TRBJ2-2 - TRBV29-1 - CSVAGQRNTGELFF TGCAGCGTTGCTGGACAGCGAAACACCGGGGAGCTGTTTTTT
TRBJ1-2 - TRBV2 - CASSEVYNYGYTF TGTGCCAGCAGTGAAGTGTATAACTATGGCTACACCTTC
TRBJ2-3 TRBD1 TRBV5-1 few CASRETQGMGTDTQYF TGCGCCAGCAGGGAAACACAGGGGATGGGCACAGATACGCAGTATTTT
TRBJ1-1 TRBD1 TRBV29-1 - CSATGANTEAFF TGCAGCGCTACAGGGGCCAACACTGAAGCTTTCTTT
TRBJ2-7 - TRBV11-2 - CASSSLMGARVWEQYF TGTGCCAGCAGCTCTTTGATGGGGGCTAGGGTGTGGGAGCAGTACTTC
TRBJ2-6 - TRBV9 - CASSPTEVGGLTSSGANVLTF TGTGCCAGCAGCCCGACCGAGGTGGGGGGGCTTACGTCCTCTGGGGCCAACGTCCTGACTTTC
TRBJ2-1 TRBD1 TRBV5-1 - CASSLGTGAINEQFF TGCGCCAGCAGCTTGGGGACAGGGGCGATCAATGAGCAGTTCTTC
TRBJ1-5 TRBD1 TRBV5-6 - CASSAGQGVDLYQPQHF TGTGCCAGCAGCGCCGGGCAGGGGGTGGACTTGTATCAGCCCCAGCATTTT
TRBJ2-1 TRBD1 TRBV6-5 - CASRKGQGSYNEQFF TGTGCCAGCAGAAAAGGACAGGGCTCCTACAATGAGCAGTTCTTC
TRBJ1-2 TRBD1 TRBV28 many CASSSNRGDRTYGYTF TGTGCCAGCAGTTCAAACAGAGGGGACAGGACCTATGGCTACACCTTC
TRBJ2-2 - TRBV7-8 - CASSLVGGGNTGELFF TGTGCCAGCAGCTTAGTAGGAGGGGGCAACACCGGGGAGCTGTTTTTT
TRBJ1-5 TRBD1 TRBV4-1 - CASSQSSLRDRRVAQHF TGCGCCAGCAGCCAATCTTCCCTCCGGGACAGGCGAGTGGCCCAGCATTTT
TRBJ2-7 - TRBV5-8 - CASSLVGDYEQYF TGTGCCAGCAGCTTGGTGGGAGATTACGAGCAGTACTTC
TRBJ2-2 - TRBV6-1 once CASSVNTDTGELFF TGTGCCAGCAGTGTTAATACAGACACCGGGGAGCTGTTTTTT
TRBJ2-5 TRBD1 TRBV6-5 - CASSYTTGEETQYF TGTGCCAGCAGTTACACGACAGGGGAGGAGACCCAGTACTTC
TRBJ1-3 - TRBV30 once CAWILTGYGNTIYF TGTGCCTGGATCCTCACAGGGTATGGAAACACCATATATTTT
TRBJ2-7 - TRBV28 - CASRSFGGAEQYF TGTGCCAGCAGAAGTTTTGGGGGGGCCGAGCAGTACTTC
TRBJ2-7 TRBD1 TRBV18 - CASSPGQGGSEQYF TGTGCCAGCTCGCCTGGACAGGGAGGATCCGAGCAGTACTTC